This T cell receptor beta chain appears in the sequencing data of a study of cytomegalovirus exposure and HLA in healthy donors. About the study: The approximately 120 validation repertoires used the same platform as the approximately 700 first-cohort repertoires (as reported by a later analysis). Study results and limitations: TCR beta chains numbering more than 150 were designated cytomegalovirus-associated. Reports indicated that the classifier achieved high specificity and sensitivity in diagnosing cytomegalovirus status.

Donors were drawn from the approximately 120-subject validation cohort, separate from the roughly 670-subject first cohort. With respect to this clone: Its antigen is currently unknown.

There are 15 residues in the CDR3. Trimming removed 1 base from V and 7 bases from J, with 14 bases in between. Germline assignment: CDR1 SGHRS and CDR2 YFSETQ. Libraries were prepared by immunoSEQ multiplex PCR; TCRdb keeps only in-frame clonotypes and omits some of them. The sample has some 140,000 clones, about 83% seen once; the top ten hold under 1.5%. The receptor was derived from a woman in her 30s in good health and CMV-seronegative. The chain combines TRBV5-1 with TRBJ2-2, with TRBD1 as a possible D gene (6 bases). Input material: PBMCs. DNA of the CDR3: TGCGCCAGCAGCTTGACAGGCTCAGGGGACGGGGAGCTGTTTTTT. Amino acid sequence: CASSLTGSGDGELFF. Full variable domain (rest looked up from reference TRBV5-1 and TRBJ2-2): KAGVTQTPRYLIKTRGQQVTLSCSPISGHRSVSWYQQTPGQGLQFLFEYFSETQRNKGNFPGRFSGRQFSNSRSEMNVSTLELGDSALYLCASSLTGSGDGELFFGEGSRLTVL.